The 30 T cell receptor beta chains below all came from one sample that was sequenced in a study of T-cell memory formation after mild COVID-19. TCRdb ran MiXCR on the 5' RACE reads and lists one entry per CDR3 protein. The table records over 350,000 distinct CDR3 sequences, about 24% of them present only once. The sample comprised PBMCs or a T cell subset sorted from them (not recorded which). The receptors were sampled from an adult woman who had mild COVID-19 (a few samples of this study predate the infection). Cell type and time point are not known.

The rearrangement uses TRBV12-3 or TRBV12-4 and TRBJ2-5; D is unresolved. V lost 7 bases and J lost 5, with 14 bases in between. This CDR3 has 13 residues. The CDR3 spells CASTGPARETQYF. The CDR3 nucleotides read TGTGCCAGCACCGGTCCCGCTCGGGAGACCCAGTACTTC.

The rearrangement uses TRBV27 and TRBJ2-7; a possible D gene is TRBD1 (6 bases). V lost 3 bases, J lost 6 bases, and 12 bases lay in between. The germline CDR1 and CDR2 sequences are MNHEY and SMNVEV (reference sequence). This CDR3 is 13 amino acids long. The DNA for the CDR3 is TGTGCCAGCAGTTTCACAGGGCAGGGCGAGCAGTACTTC. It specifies CASSFTGQGEQYF.

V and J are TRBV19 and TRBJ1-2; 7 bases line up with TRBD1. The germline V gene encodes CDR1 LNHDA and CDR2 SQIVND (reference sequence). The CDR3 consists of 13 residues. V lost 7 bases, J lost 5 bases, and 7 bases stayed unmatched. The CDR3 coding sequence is TGTGCCAGTACTACCGGGACAGTGTATGGCTACACCTTC. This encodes CASTTGTVYGYTF.

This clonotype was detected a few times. The CDR3 loop reads CAISDGLGNTEAFF. The CDR3 DNA follows: TGTGCCATCAGTGACGGTCTAGGGAACACTGAAGCTTTCTTT. The V call is TRBV10-3, the J call TRBJ1-1; D uncertain. Germline V lookup: CDR1 ENHRY, CDR2 SYGVKD. The CDR3 consists of 14 residues. Trimming removed 3 bases at V and 1 base at J, with 9 bases between.

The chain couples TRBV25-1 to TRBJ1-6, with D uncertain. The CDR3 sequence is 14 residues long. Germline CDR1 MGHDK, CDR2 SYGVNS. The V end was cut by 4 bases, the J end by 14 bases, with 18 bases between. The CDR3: CASSGSSNGFTLHF. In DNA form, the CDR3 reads TGTGCCAGCAGTGGATCCTCGAATGGCTTCACCCTCCACTTT.

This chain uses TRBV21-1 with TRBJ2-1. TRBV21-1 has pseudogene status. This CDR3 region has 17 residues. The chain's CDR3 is CASSKRHTEIASNEQFF. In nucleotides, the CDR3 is TGTGCCAGCAGCAAAAGGCATACTGAGATAGCTTCCAATGAGCAGTTCTTC.

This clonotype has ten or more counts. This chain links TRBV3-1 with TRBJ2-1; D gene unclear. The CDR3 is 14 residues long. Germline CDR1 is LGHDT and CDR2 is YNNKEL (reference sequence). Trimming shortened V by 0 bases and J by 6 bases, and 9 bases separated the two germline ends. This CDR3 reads CASSQEVGINEQFF. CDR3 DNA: TGTGCCAGCAGCCAAGAGGTTGGAATCAATGAGCAGTTCTTC.

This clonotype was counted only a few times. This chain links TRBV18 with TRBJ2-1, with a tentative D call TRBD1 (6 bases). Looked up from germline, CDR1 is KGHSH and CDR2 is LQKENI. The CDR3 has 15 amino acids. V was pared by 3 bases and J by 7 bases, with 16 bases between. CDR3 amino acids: CASSPRQAPGNEQFF. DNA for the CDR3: TGTGCCAGCTCACCTCGACAGGCCCCGGGTAATGAGCAGTTCTTC.

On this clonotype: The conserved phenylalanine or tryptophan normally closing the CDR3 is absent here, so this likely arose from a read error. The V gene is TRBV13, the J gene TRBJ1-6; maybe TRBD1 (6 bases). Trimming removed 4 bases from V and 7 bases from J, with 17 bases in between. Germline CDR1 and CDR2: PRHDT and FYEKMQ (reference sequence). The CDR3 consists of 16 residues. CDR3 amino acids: CASSSPRQDPNSPLHS. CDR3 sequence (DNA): TGTGCCAGCAGCTCCCCCAGACAGGACCCCAATTCACCCCTCCACTCT.

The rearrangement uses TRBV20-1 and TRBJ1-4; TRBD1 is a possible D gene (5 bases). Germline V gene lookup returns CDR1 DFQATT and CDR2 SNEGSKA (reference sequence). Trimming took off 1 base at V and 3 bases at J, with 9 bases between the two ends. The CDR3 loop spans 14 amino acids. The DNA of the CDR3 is TGCAGTGCTAGAGGGGACGGATCTAATGAAAAACTGTTTTTT. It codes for CSARGDGSNEKLFF.

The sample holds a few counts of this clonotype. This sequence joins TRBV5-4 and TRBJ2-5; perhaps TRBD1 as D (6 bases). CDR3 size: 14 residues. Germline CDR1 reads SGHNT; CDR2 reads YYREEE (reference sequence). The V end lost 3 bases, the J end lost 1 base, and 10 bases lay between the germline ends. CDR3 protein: CASSYRDTQETQYF. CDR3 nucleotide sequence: TGTGCCAGCAGCTACCGGGACACCCAAGAGACCCAGTACTTC.

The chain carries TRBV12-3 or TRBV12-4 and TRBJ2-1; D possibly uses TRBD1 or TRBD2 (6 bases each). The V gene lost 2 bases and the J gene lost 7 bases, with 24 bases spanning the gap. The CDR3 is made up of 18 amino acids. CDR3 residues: CASSLMIGVEGGSNEQFF. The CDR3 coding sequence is TGTGCCAGCAGTTTAATGATAGGGGTTGAAGGGGGGTCGAATGAGCAGTTCTTC.

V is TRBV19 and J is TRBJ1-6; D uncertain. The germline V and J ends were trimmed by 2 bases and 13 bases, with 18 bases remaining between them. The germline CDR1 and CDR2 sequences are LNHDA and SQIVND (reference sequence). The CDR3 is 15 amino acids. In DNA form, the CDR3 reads TGTGCCAGTAGTATACGGGGAGAGGCCGCTCAGCCCCTCCACTTT. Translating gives CASSIRGEAAQPLHF.

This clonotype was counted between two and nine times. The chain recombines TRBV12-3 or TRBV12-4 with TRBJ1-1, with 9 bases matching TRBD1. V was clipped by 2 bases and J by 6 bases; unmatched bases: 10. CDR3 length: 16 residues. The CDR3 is CASSLSGTGWAAEAFF. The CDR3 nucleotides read TGTGCCAGCAGTTTATCGGGGACAGGGTGGGCGGCTGAAGCTTTCTTT.

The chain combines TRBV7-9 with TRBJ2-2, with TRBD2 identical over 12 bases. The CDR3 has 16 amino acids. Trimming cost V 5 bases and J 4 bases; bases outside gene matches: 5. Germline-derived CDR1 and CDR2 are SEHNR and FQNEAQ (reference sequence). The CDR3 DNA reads TGTGCCAGCAGCCTATGGACTAGCGGGGTCACCGGGGAGCTGTTTTTT. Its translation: CASSLWTSGVTGELFF.

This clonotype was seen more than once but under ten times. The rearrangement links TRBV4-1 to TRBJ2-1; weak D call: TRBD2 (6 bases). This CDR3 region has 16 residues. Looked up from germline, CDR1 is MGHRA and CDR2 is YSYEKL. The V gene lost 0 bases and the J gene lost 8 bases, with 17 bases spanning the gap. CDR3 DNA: TGCGCCAGCAGCCAAGAGGTCGGTAGCGGTGGGTATGAGCAGTTCTTC. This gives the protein CASSQEVGSGGYEQFF.

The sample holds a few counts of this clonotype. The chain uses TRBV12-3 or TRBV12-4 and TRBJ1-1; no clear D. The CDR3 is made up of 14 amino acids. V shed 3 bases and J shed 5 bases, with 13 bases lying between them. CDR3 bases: TGTGCCAGCAGTTTCGGTCCCGTGGGGACTGAAGCTTTCTTT. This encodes CASSFGPVGTEAFF.

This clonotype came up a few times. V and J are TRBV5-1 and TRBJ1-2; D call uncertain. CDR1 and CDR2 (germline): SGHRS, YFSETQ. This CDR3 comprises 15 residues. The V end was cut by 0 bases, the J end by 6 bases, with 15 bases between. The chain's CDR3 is CASSLVGAAANGYTF. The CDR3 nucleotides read TGCGCCAGCAGCTTGGTAGGAGCGGCAGCGAATGGCTACACCTTC.

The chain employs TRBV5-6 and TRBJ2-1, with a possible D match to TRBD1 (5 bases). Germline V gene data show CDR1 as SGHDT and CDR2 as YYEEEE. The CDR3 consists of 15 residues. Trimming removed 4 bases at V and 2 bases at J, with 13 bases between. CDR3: CASSMVRQTYNEQFF. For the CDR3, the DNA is TGTGCCAGCAGCATGGTCCGACAGACCTACAATGAGCAGTTCTTC.

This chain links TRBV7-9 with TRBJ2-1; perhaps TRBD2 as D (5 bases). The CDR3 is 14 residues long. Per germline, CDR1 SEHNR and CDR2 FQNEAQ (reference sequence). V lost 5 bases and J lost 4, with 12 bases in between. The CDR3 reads CASSPLGRYNEQFF. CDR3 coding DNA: TGTGCCAGCAGCCCCCTAGGGAGATACAATGAGCAGTTCTTC.

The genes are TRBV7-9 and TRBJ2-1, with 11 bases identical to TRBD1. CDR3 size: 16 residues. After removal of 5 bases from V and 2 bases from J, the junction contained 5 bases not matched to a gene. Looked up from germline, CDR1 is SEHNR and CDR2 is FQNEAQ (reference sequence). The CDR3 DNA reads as TGTGCCAGCAGCCATAGGGGACAGGGGGCCTACAATGAGCAGTTCTTC. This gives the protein CASSHRGQGAYNEQFF.

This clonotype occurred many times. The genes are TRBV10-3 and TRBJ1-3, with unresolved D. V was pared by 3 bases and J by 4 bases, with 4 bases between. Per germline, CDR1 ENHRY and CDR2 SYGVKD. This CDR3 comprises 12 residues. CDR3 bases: TGTGCCATCAGTGACCCCGGAAACACCATATATTTT. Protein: CAISDPGNTIYF.

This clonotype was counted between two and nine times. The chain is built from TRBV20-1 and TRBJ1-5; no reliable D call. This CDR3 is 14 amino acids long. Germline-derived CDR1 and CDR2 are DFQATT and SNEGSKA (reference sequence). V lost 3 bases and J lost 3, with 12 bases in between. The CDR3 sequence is CSASKTPFNQPQHF. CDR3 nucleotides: TGCAGTGCTAGTAAGACACCGTTCAATCAGCCCCAGCATTTT.

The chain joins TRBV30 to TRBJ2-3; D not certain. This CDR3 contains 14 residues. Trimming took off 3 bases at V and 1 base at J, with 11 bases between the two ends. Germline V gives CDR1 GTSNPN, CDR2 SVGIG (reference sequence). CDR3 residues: CAWSLFARTDTQYF. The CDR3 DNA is TGTGCCTGGAGCCTCTTTGCTCGCACAGATACGCAGTATTTT. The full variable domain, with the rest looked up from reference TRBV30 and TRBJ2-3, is SQTIHQWPATLVQPVGSPLSLECTVEGTSNPNLYWYRQAAGRGLQLLFYSVGIGQISSEVPQNLSASRPQDRQFILSSKKLLLSDSGFYLCAWSLFARTDTQYFGPGTRLTVL.

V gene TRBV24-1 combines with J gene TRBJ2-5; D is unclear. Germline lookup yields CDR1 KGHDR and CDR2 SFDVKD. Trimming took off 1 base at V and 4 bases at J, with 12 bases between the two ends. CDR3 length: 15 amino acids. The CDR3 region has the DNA TGTGCCACCAGTGATTTTTCCCTAGGAAGAGAGACCCAGTACTTC. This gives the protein CATSDFSLGRETQYF.

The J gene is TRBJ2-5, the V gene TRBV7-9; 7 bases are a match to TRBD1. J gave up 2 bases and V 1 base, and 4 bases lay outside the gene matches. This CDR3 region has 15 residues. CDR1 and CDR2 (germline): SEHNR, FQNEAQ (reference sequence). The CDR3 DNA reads TGTGCCAGCAGCTTAGAAGGGACAGCGCAAGAGACCCAGTACTTC. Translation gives CASSLEGTAQETQYF.

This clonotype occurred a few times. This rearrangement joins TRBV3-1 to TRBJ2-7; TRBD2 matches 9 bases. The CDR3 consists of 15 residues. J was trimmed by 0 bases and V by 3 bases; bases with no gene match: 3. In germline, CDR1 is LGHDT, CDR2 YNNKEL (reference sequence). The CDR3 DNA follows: TGTGCCAGCAGCCATGGACTAGCGAGCTCCTACGAGCAGTACTTC. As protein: CASSHGLASSYEQYF.

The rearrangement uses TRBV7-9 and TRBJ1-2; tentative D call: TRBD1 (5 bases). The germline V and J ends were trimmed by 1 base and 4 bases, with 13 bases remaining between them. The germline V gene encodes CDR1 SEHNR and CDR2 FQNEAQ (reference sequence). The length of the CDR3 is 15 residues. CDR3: CASSLGQPEIYGYTF. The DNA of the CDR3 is TGTGCCAGCAGCTTAGGACAGCCCGAGATCTATGGCTACACCTTC.

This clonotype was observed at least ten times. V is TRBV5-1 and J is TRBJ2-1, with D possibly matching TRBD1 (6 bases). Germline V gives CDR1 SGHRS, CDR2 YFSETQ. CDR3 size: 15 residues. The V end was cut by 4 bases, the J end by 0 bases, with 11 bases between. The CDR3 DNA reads TGCGCCAGCAGCCTTCAGGGGAGCTCCTACAATGAGCAGTTCTTC. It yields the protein CASSLQGSSYNEQFF.

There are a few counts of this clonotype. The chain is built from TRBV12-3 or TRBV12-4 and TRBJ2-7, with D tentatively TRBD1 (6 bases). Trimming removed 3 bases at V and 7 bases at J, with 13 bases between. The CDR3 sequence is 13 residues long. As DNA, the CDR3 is TGTGCCAGCAGTTTTTTGGGGGCCGGGGAGCAGTACTTC. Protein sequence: CASSFLGAGEQYF.